Shown below are 16 T cell receptor beta chains from a single sample sequenced in a study of shared clonotypes between healthy human individuals. Produced via immunoSEQ multiplex PCR; TCRdb's table is partial and in-frame only. The sample includes fewer than 550,000 clones, over 75% of them seen just once. Sequenced: PBMCs. The receptors were sampled from a woman in her 40s in good health. Some clones in this sample may be carry-over from other donors' samples.

V usage is TRBV18 and J usage is TRBJ2-1, with 11 bases lining up with TRBD1. Germline trimming cut 3 bases from V and 6 bases from J; bases unmatched to any gene: 4. The CDR3 length is 15 residues. Germline lookup yields CDR1 KGHSH and CDR2 LQKENI. CDR3 sequence reads: CASSPGTGGSNEQFF. The CDR3 bases are TGTGCCAGCTCACCCGGGACAGGGGGTTCCAATGAGCAGTTCTTC.

The V and J genes are TRBV10-3 and TRBJ2-7, with D perhaps TRBD1 or TRBD2 (5 bases each). CDR1 and CDR2 (germline): ENHRY, SYGVKD. V lost 4 bases, J lost 2 bases, and 9 bases lay in between. This CDR3 has 13 amino acids. The CDR3 here is CAISGGAAYEQYF. The CDR3 nucleotides are TGTGCCATCAGTGGAGGGGCGGCCTACGAGCAGTACTTC.

V and J are TRBV5-6 and TRBJ2-5, with 15 bases that match TRBD2. The CDR3 runs 16 residues. With 3 bases clipped from V and 4 bases from J, the junction kept 4 bases outside the gene matches. The germline CDR1 and CDR2 sequences are SGHDT and YYEEEE. For the CDR3, the DNA is TGTGCCAGCAGCTGGACTAGCGGGAGGGGTCGAGAGACCCAGTACTTC. Translating it yields CASSWTSGRGRETQYF.

The chain carries TRBV13 and TRBJ2-3; the match to TRBD1 covers 12 bases. The CDR3 runs to 16 residues. Germline V gene lookup returns CDR1 PRHDT and CDR2 FYEKMQ (reference sequence). Unmatched junction bases numbered 5, after V lost 5 bases and J lost 2 bases. The CDR3 loop is CASSHGTGGLTDTQYF. CDR3 bases: TGTGCCAGCAGCCACGGGACAGGGGGCCTCACAGATACGCAGTATTTT.

The chain recombines TRBV30 with TRBJ1-1, with D uncertain. CDR1 is GTSNPN and CDR2 is SVGIG in the germline V gene (reference sequence). The CDR3 is 14 residues long. Trimming took 2 bases from V and 0 from J, leaving 10 bases between them. For the CDR3, the DNA is TGTGCCTGGAGTATTACAGTGATGAACACTGAAGCTTTCTTT. It codes for CAWSITVMNTEAFF.

On this clone: The same CDR3 also results from other DNA sequences found in this sample. The CDR3 loop is CASSDENTEAFF. The DNA of the CDR3 is TGCGCCAGCAGTGACGAAAACACTGAAGCTTTCTTT. This chain uses TRBV10-2 with TRBJ1-1; D remains unclear. Germline CDR1 and CDR2: WSHSY and SAAADI. The CDR3 extends over 12 amino acids. Trimming cost V 3 bases and J 2 bases, with 4 bases left between them.

This rearrangement joins TRBV15 to TRBJ2-7, with TRBD1 as a possible D gene (6 bases). The V gene's germline CDR1 is LNHNV and CDR2 YYDKDF (reference sequence). Trimming shortened V by 0 bases and J by 3 bases, and 9 bases separated the two germline ends. The CDR3 covers 14 residues. The CDR3 loop reads CATSRDLQGYEQYF. CDR3 DNA sequence: TGTGCCACCAGCAGAGATTTACAGGGCTACGAGCAGTACTTC.

Many counts were recorded for this clone. Within the sample, other DNA sequences also encode this same CDR3. The chain employs TRBV5-4 and TRBJ2-3; no reliable D call. The V gene's germline CDR1 is SGHNT and CDR2 YYREEE (reference sequence). The CDR3 is 14 residues long. V lost 4 bases and J 6 bases, leaving 15 bases between the germline ends. CDR3 protein: CASSGRAAGDTQYF. CDR3 in DNA: TGTGCCAGCAGCGGCCGGGCCGCTGGGGATACGCAGTATTTT.

This chain links TRBV15 with TRBJ2-3; D is ambiguous. The V gene lost 0 bases and the J gene lost 1 base, with 8 bases spanning the gap. Germline loops: CDR1 LNHNV, CDR2 YYDKDF (reference sequence). The CDR3 has 15 residues. The CDR3 DNA reads TGTGCCACCAGCAGAGATGGGGTGCGCACAGATACGCAGTATTTT. Its translation: CATSRDGVRTDTQYF.

By sample fraction, this clone is medium-sized (0.01 to 0.1%). The chain couples TRBV6-6 to TRBJ1-2, with TRBD1 as a possible D gene (5 bases). Germline lookup yields CDR1 MNHNY and CDR2 SVGAGI (reference sequence). The CDR3 is 11 amino acids. The V end was cut by 9 bases, the J end by 7 bases, with 12 bases between. CDR3 in DNA: TGTGCCAGTACGGGGGGAGCTGGCTACACCTTC. As protein: CASTGGAGYTF.

There are a few counts of this clone. V usage is TRBV5-1 and J usage is TRBJ2-3, with D possibly matching TRBD1 (5 bases). The length of the CDR3 is 16 residues. Germline values: CDR1 SGHRS, CDR2 YFSETQ. V shed 0 bases and J shed 0 bases, with 11 bases lying between them. The DNA for the CDR3 is TGCGCCAGCAGCTTGGTTACGACAGTTAGCACAGATACGCAGTATTTT. It is translated as CASSLVTTVSTDTQYF.

The J gene is TRBJ1-2, the V gene TRBV11-1; 7 bases fit TRBD1. Germline V gives CDR1 SGHAT, CDR2 FQDESV (reference sequence). There are 16 residues in the CDR3. The trim removed 5 bases at V and 2 bases at J, leaving 11 bases unmatched. CDR3 sequence (DNA): TGTGCCAGCAGCGTACACGGGGCCAGGGGGAACTATGGCTACACCTTC. Protein sequence: CASSVHGARGNYGYTF.

The table lists this clone with a few counts. The gene calls are TRBV9 and TRBJ2-6, with 8 nucleotides matching TRBD1. The CDR3 is 17 amino acids. V lost 4 bases to trimming and J lost 4 bases; unmatched junction nucleotides: 10. Per the germline V gene, CDR1 is SGDLS and CDR2 is YYNGEE. The CDR3 sequence: CASSPGQGREGANVLTF. The CDR3 DNA reads as TGTGCCAGCAGCCCCGGACAGGGTCGAGAAGGGGCCAACGTCCTGACTTTC.

Worth noting for this clone: Other DNA variants within this sample encode the same CDR3. V gene TRBV7-2 combines with J gene TRBJ2-1; 8 positions agree with TRBD2. V lost 5 bases, J lost 7 bases, and 4 bases stayed unmatched. The germline V gene has CDR1 SGHTA and CDR2 FQGNSA. The CDR3 extends over 13 amino acids. For the CDR3, the DNA is TGTGCCAGCAGCCCCCGGGGGGGTAATGAGCAGTTCTTC. Protein product: CASSPRGGNEQFF.

This sequence joins TRBV7-9 and TRBJ2-7; D ambiguous. The germline V gene encodes CDR1 SEHNR and CDR2 FQNEAQ (reference sequence). Trimming pared 5 bases from V and 0 bases from J, leaving 11 bases between. The CDR3 consists of 14 residues. The chain's CDR3 is CASSRLTDSYEQYF. As DNA, the CDR3 is TGTGCCAGCAGCCGCCTGACCGACTCCTACGAGCAGTACTTC.

Only one count was recorded for this clone. The chain recombines TRBV10-3 with TRBJ1-3, with 11 bases that match TRBD1. CDR1 and CDR2 from the germline V gene are ENHRY and SYGVKD. V lost 4 bases to trimming and J lost 4 bases; unmatched junction nucleotides: 3. The CDR3 has 15 residues. The CDR3 sequence is CAISGTGGDGNTIYF. The CDR3 coding sequence is TGTGCCATCAGTGGGACAGGGGGCGACGGAAACACCATATATTTT.